The 9 T cell receptor beta chains reported below all come from one sample, sequenced in a study of shared clonotypes between healthy human individuals. Some clones are missing from TCRdb's copy, which holds only in-frame ones; the method was immunoSEQ multiplex PCR. The sample consists of about 2,500,000 clones, approximately 90% of them appearing once. Sequencing input: naive CD4+ T cells sorted from blood. Indicated subset: CD45RA+ positively selected. All receptors come from a young man in good health.

The chain's CDR3 is CSVHPGGWEQFF. Written as DNA, the CDR3 is TGCAGCGTCCATCCAGGGGGCTGGGAGCAGTTCTTC. The chain uses TRBV29-1 and TRBJ2-1; 8 bases line up with TRBD1. The CDR3 contains 12 residues. V dropped 6 bases and J dropped 10; count of bases not matched to a gene: 8. Looked up from germline, CDR1 is SQVTM and CDR2 is ANQGSEA.

V and J are TRBV7-3 and TRBJ2-6; the D gene is possibly TRBD2 (6 bases). The CDR3 consists of 14 residues. Trimming left V 7 bases short and J 0 bases short, with 7 bases between. CDR1 is SGHTA, CDR2 FQGTGA, per germline. CDR3 in DNA: TGTGCCAGCAAAGCGGGCTCTGGGGCCAACGTCCTGACTTTC. Its protein is CASKAGSGANVLTF.

The chain recombines TRBV27 with TRBJ2-7; D possibly corresponds to TRBD1 (6 bases). Per germline, CDR1 MNHEY and CDR2 SMNVEV (reference sequence). With 2 bases removed from V and 4 bases from J, the gap between germline ends came to 12 bases. The CDR3 runs 14 residues. Here the CDR3 DNA reads TGTGCCAGCAGTTTAGATTACAGGGTTTACGAGCAGTACTTC. This sequence encodes CASSLDYRVYEQYF.

The chain links TRBV10-2 to TRBJ2-2, with D hard to call. The V end lost 3 bases, the J end lost 1 base, and 6 bases lay between the germline ends. This CDR3 is 14 amino acids long. Germline values: CDR1 WSHSY, CDR2 SAAADI. The DNA for the CDR3 is TGCGCCAGCAGTGACGGACGGAACACCGGGGAGCTGTTTTTT. Amino acids: CASSDGRNTGELFF.

This clone came up a few times. The chain links TRBV6-5 to TRBJ1-1, with a possible D match to TRBD1 (5 bases). The CDR3 has 12 amino acids. With 7 bases removed from V and 2 bases from J, the gap between germline ends came to 8 bases. From germline, CDR1 is MNHEY and CDR2 SVGAGI. The DNA for the CDR3 is TGTGCCAGCACGGGGGTTAACACTGAAGCTTTCTTT. The encoded protein is CASTGVNTEAFF.

The rearrangement uses TRBV28 and TRBJ1-2; 11 bases align to TRBD1. Trimming took 3 bases from V and 9 from J; bases not matched to a gene: 9. Germline V gene lookup returns CDR1 MDHEN and CDR2 SYDVKM. CDR3 length equals 15 residues. The CDR3 spells CASSFKPRTGGSYTF. The CDR3 nucleotides read TGTGCCAGCAGTTTTAAACCCCGGACAGGGGGCAGCTACACCTTC.

This chain links TRBV27 with TRBJ2-1, with TRBD2 matching 9 bases. Germline CDR1 and CDR2: MNHEY and SMNVEV (reference sequence). The CDR3 is 13 amino acids. Unmatched junction bases numbered 6, after V lost 0 bases and J lost 15 bases. The CDR3 loop is CASSLSGSGRMFF. CDR3 DNA: TGTGCCAGCAGTTTATCGGGTAGCGGGAGAATGTTCTTC.

With regard to this clone: The sample contains more than one DNA sequence encoding this CDR3. The CDR3 DNA reads TGTGCCAGCAGCTTGGAGGGGGCGATGAACACTGAAGCTTTCTTT. Translated, it gives CASSLEGAMNTEAFF. The chain has TRBV5-4 and TRBJ1-1; TRBD1 agrees at 7 bases. This CDR3 spans 15 amino acids. Germline V CDR1 and CDR2: SGHNT, YYREEE (reference sequence). The V segment lost 0 bases and the J segment 0 bases; nucleotides outside the gene matches: 2.

This chain connects TRBV7-9 to TRBJ1-5; D unresolved. Germline V gives CDR1 SEHNR, CDR2 FQNEAQ (reference sequence). The length of the CDR3 is 13 residues. Trimming removed 1 base at V and 9 bases at J, with 10 bases between. The CDR3, as DNA: TGTGCCAGCAGCTTAGATGAGGCATTGCCCCAGCATTTT. Translation gives CASSLDEALPQHF.